This T cell receptor (beta chain) was documented in a study of shared clonotypes between healthy human individuals. About the research overall: The study enrolled a couple of women and a few men aged 18 to 49.

Generated by immunoSEQ multiplex PCR, the TCRdb table keeps only in-frame clones and is missing some. In the table there are approximately 2.4 million clones, 90% to 96% of which are singletons. The CDR3 has 14 residues. Trimming cost V 5 bases and J 5 bases, with 15 bases left between them. From germline, CDR1 is KGHSH and CDR2 LQKENI. This chain links TRBV18 with TRBJ2-5; D gene ambiguous. The clonotype was recovered from a man aged 18-30 years in good health. Sequencing used naive CD4+ T cells sorted from blood. Described subset: CD45RA+ positively selected. The CDR3 protein is CASSSLRAVETQYF. CDR3 nucleotide sequence: TGTGCCAGCTCATCCTTACGGGCCGTGGAGACCCAGTACTTC.